Listed below are T cell receptor beta chains from one sample, sequenced in a study of blood T cell repertoires in COVID-19. Sequencing was performed with immunoSEQ multiplex PCR; in TCRdb, only in-frame clones are kept and a portion is missing. The sample consists of fewer than 350,000 clones, 80% to 90% of them appearing once. Input material: PBMCs or T cells enriched from blood (not recorded which). The receptors originated from a man aged 25 to 40 who had recovered from COVID-19. Both conserved end residues are part of each CDR3. The size entry is marked missing in some rows and otherwise reads once, few, many or a size class.

cdr3_aa clone_size v_call
CASSETGQGQPQHF - TRBV27
CASSYSGGPNTEAFF once TRBV6-5
CASSQRAGQMGYTF - TRBV7-2
CAISVKRQGYEQYF - TRBV10-3
CASSGRGTDYGYTF - TRBV7-2
CASSVVSGDTQYF - TRBV9
CASSLTSGGARSYNEQFF many TRBV7-9
CASSLGQSQPQHF - TRBV5-6
CAWGRQGFSSYNSPLHF - TRBV30
CASSREGTGQGKKAFF few TRBV4-2
CASSSTYEQYF few TRBV12-3/TRBV12-4
CASSEPGQREQFF once TRBV5-4
CASSISTGWGSYEQYF - TRBV19
CASSYRRQETQYF - TRBV6-5
CASTEMRAGQKPQHF - TRBV2
CASAWGEGARVTFF - TRBV19
CASSPYLFQPQHF - TRBV3-1/TRBV3-2
CASTPTARWDRANTEAFF - TRBV5-1
CAISEKNLSYGDYTF - TRBV10-3
CATSPGTSGVQETQYF - TRBV15
CASRWTGDSYEQYF - TRBV19
CASSEGTGGSYNEQFF - TRBV19